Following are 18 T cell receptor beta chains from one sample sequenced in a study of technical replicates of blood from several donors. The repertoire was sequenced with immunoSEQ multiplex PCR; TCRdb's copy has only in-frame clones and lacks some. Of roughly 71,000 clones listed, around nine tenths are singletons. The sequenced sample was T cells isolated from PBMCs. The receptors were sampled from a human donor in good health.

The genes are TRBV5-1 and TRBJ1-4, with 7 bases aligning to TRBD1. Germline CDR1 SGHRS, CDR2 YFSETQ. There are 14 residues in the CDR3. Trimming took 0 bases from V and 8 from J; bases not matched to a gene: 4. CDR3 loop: CASSLGQGKEKLFF. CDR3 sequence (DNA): TGCGCCAGCAGCTTGGGACAGGGTAAAGAAAAACTGTTTTTT.

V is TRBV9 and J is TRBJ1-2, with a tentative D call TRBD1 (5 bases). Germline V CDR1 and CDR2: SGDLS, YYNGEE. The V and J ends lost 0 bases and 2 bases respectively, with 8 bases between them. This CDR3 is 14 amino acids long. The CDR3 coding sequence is TGTGCCAGCAGCGTAGGGGGGGAGAACTATGGCTACACCTTC. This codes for CASSVGGENYGYTF.

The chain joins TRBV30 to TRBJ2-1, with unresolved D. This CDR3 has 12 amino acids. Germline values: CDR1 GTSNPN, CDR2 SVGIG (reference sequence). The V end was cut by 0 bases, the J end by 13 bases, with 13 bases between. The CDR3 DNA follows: TGTGCCTGGAGTGTATATCTCTCGGGTCAGTTCTTC. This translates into CAWSVYLSGQFF.

The CDR3 sequence is CATSRGVSGPAGTQYF. CDR3 DNA sequence: TGTGCCACCAGCAGAGGGGTTAGCGGCCCGGCGGGTACGCAGTATTTT. This chain connects TRBV15 to TRBJ2-3; tentative D call: TRBD2 (6 bases). V was cut by 1 base and J by 8 bases, with 19 bases left in between. The CDR3 spans 16 residues. Germline V gives CDR1 LNHNV, CDR2 YYDKDF (reference sequence). Drawing the rest from reference TRBV15 and TRBJ2-3, the complete variable domain is DAMVIQNPRYQVTQFGKPVTLSCSQTLNHNVMYWYQQKSSQAPKLLFHYYDKDFNNEADTPDNFQSRRPNTSFCFLDIRSPGLGDTAMYLCATSRGVSGPAGTQYFGPGTRLTVL.

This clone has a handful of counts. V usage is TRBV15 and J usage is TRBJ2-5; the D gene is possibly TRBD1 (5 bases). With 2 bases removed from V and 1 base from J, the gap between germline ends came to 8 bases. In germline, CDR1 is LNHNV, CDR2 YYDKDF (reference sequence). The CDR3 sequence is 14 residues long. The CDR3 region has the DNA TGTGCCACCAGCAGACCCCAGGGCCAAGAGACCCAGTACTTC. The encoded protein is CATSRPQGQETQYF.

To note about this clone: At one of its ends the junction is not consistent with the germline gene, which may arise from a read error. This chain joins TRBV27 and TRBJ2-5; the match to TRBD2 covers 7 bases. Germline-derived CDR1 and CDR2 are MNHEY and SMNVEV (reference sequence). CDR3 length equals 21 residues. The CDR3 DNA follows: TGTGCCAGCAGTACGAGGCGGGGCTTGACAGAACACACCAACGGGCGGGAGAGCCAGTACTTC. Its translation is CASSTRRGLTEHTNGRESQYF.

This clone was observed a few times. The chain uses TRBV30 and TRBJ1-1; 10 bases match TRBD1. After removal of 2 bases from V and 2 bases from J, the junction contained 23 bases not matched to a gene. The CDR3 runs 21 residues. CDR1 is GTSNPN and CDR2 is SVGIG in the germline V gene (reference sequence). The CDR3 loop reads CAWSPPRWGQGLIGTNTEAFF. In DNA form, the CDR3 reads TGTGCCTGGAGTCCCCCACGCTGGGGACAGGGGTTAATCGGGACCAACACTGAAGCTTTCTTT.

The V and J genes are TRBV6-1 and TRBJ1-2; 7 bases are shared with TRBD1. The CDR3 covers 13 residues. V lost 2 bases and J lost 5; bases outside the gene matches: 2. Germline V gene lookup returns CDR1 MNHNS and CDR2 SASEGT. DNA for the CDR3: TGTGCCAGCAGTGAACGGGGACAGTATGGCTACACCTTC. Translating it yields CASSERGQYGYTF.

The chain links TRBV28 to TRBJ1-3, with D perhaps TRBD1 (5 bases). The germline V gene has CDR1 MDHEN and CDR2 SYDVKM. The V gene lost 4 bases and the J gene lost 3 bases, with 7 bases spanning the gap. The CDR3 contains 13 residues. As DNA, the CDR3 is TGTGCCAGCAGTTGGGGCGGTGGAAACACCATATATTTT. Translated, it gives CASSWGGGNTIYF.

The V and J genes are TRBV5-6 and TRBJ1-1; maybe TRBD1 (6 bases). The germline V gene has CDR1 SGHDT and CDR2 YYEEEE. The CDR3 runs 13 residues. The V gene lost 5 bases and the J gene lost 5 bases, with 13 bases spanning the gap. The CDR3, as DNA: TGTGCCAGCAGTCGACAGGAAAGGACTGAAGCTTTCTTT. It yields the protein CASSRQERTEAFF. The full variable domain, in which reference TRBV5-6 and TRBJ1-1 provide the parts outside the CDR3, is DAGVTQSPTHLIKTRGQQVTLRCSPKSGHDTVSWYQQALGQGPQFIFQYYEEEERQRGNFPDRFSGHQFPNYSSELNVNALLLGDSALYLCASSRQERTEAFFGQGTRLTVV.

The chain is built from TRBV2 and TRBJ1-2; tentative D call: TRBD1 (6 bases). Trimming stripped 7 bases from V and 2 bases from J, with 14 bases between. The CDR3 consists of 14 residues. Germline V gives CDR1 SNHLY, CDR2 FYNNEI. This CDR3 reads CASTPQTGNYGYTF. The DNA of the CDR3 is TGTGCCAGCACCCCTCAAACAGGGAACTATGGCTACACCTTC.

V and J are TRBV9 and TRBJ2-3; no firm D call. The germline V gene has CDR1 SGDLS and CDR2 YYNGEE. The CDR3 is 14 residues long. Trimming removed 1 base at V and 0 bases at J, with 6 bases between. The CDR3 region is CASSVLPSTDTQYF. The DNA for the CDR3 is TGTGCCAGCAGCGTACTACCGAGCACAGATACGCAGTATTTT.

The DNA of the CDR3 is TGTGCCAGCAGCGTAGACGGGAGGGCCTACAATGAGCAGTTCTTC. This encodes CASSVDGRAYNEQFF. This rearrangement joins TRBV9 to TRBJ2-1; 8 nucleotides match TRBD2. CDR1 and CDR2 (germline): SGDLS, YYNGEE. The CDR3 contains 15 residues. V was clipped by 0 bases and J by 2 bases; unmatched bases: 1.

This CDR3 reads CASSLNIRTHEQYF. The CDR3 coding sequence is TGTGCCAGCAGTTTAAATATTAGAACGCACGAGCAGTACTTC. This chain joins TRBV27 and TRBJ2-7, with D hard to call. The CDR3 has 14 amino acids. The germline CDR1 and CDR2 sequences are MNHEY and SMNVEV (reference sequence). Trimming stripped 2 bases from V and 5 bases from J, with 13 bases between.

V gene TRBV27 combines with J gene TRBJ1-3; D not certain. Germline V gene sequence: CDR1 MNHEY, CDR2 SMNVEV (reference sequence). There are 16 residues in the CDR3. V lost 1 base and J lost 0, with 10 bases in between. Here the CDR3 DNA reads TGTGCCAGCAGTTTATTCGTCCCTCTCTCTGGAAACACCATATATTTT. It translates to CASSLFVPLSGNTIYF.

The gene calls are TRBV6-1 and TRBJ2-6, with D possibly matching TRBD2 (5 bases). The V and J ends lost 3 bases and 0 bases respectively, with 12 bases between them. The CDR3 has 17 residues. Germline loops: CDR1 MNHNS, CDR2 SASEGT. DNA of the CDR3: TGTGCCAGCAGTGACGGGGTTTTGGTCTCTGGGGCCAACGTCCTGACTTTC. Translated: CASSDGVLVSGANVLTF.

The CDR3 bases are TGTGCCAGCAAGAAGTTAGACAGCCCAGCCTACGAGCAGTACTTC. It yields the protein CASKKLDSPAYEQYF. J is TRBJ2-7 and V is TRBV14; D perhaps matches TRBD1 (5 bases). The germline V gene encodes CDR1 SGHDN and CDR2 FVKESK. CDR3 size: 15 residues. Trimming removed 7 bases at V and 2 bases at J, with 18 bases between.

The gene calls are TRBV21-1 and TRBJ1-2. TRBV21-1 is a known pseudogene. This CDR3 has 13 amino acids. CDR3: CASSKVANYGYTF. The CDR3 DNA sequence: TGTGCCAGCAGCAAAGTAGCTAACTATGGCTACACCTTC.